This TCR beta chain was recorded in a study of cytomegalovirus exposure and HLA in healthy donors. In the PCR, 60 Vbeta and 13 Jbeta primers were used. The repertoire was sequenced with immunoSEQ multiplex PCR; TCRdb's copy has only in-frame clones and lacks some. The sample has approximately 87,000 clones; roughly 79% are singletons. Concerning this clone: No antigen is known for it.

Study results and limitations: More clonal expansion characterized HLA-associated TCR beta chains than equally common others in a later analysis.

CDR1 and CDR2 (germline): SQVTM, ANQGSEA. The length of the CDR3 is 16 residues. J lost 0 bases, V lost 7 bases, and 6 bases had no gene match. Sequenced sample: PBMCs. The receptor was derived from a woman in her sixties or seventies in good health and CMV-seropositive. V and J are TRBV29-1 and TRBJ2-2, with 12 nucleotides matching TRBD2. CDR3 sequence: CSASSGRASNTGELFF. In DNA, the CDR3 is TGCAGCGCCTCTAGCGGGAGGGCCTCGAACACCGGGGAGCTGTTTTTT.